The T cell receptor beta chain described here comes from a study of beta chain features in type 1 diabetes. Study conclusions and caveats: All four CD4+ subsets of Type 1 diabetes patients contained TCRB CDR3s that were moderately but significantly shorter. Individuals with type 1 diabetes displayed fewer insertions and more deletions at VDJ junctions.

A note on this clone: Antigen: not known.

Germline V gene sequence: CDR1 MRHNA, CDR2 SNTAGT. The CDR3 consists of 13 residues. V was pared by 3 bases and J by 4 bases, with 6 bases between. The isolated RNA, all of it, was reverse transcribed, so expressed TCRB transcripts were what got sequenced. Sequencing was performed with immunoSEQ multiplex PCR; in TCRdb, only in-frame clones are kept and a portion is missing. The sample includes about 47,000 clones, around 45% seen only once; the top ten take around 0.13%. Sequenced: stem cell memory CD4+ T cells from blood. The V gene is TRBV6-4, the J gene TRBJ2-2, with a tentative D call TRBD1 (6 bases). The receptor was derived from a man between 25 and 39 years old with type 1 diabetes. CDR3 protein: CASSEGGTGELFF. The CDR3 region has the DNA TGTGCCAGCAGTGAAGGGGGCACCGGGGAGCTGTTTTTT.